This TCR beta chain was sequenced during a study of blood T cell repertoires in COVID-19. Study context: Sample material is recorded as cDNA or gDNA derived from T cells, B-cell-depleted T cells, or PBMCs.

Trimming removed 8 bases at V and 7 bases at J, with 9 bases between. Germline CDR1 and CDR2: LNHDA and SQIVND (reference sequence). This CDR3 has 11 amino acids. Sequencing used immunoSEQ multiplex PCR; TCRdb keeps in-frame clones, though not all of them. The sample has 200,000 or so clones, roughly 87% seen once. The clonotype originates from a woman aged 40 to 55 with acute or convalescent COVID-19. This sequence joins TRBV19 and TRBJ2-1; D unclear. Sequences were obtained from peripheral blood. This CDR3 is CASRITNEQFF. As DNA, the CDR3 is TGTGCCAGTCGAATCACTAATGAGCAGTTCTTC. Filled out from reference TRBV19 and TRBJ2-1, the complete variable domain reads DGGITQSPKYLFRKEGQNVTLSCEQNLNHDAMYWYRQDPGQGLRLIYYSQIVNDFQKGDIAEGYSVSREKKESFPLTVTSAQKNPTAFYLCASRITNEQFFGPGTRLTVL.